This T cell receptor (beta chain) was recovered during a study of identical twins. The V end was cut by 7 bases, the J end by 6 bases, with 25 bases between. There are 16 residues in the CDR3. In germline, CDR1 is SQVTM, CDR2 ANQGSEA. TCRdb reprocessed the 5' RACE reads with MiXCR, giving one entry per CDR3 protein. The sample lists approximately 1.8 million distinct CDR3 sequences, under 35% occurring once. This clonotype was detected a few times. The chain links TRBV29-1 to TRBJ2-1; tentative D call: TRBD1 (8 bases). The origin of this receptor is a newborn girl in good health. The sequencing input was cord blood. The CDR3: CSARGSPGQGINEQFF. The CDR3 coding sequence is TGCAGCGCCCGCGGGAGTCCCGGACAGGGTATCAATGAGCAGTTCTTC.